A single sample gave rise to the 24 T cell receptor beta chains below, sequenced in a study of T cells in Graves' hyperthyroidism and ophthalmopathy. Template material for amplifying TCR beta CDR3 regions consisted of RNA transcripts. When the TCR CDR3 underwent first-round RT-PCR, the HTBI primer set was used. MiXCR, applied by TCRdb to the multiplex PCR reads, yields one record per CDR3 protein. This table holds a few hundred thousand distinct CDR3 sequences, 17% found once. The sample was blood. Source of these receptors: a young woman with Graves' ophthalmopathy.

This clonotype was counted between two and nine times. V is TRBV27 and J is TRBJ1-1; 10 bases are a match to TRBD1. J lost 4 bases, V lost 6 bases, and 11 bases had no gene match. The germline V gene encodes CDR1 MNHEY and CDR2 SMNVEV (reference sequence). The CDR3 runs to 16 residues. This CDR3 reads CASSELPGQGTTEAFF. The CDR3 bases are TGTGCCAGCAGCGAACTCCCGGGACAGGGGACCACTGAAGCTTTCTTT.

This clonotype showed up many times. This sequence joins TRBV6-1 and TRBJ1-1; D call uncertain. The CDR3 sequence is 14 residues long. The germline CDR1 and CDR2 sequences are MNHNS and SASEGT. V shed 6 bases and J shed 1 base, with 12 bases lying between them. The CDR3 DNA reads as TGTGCCAGCAGCCTCGGGCGGAAGAACACTGAAGCTTTCTTT. Translation gives CASSLGRKNTEAFF.

This clonotype was observed many times. The chain is built from TRBV5-1 and TRBJ2-1; TRBD2 is a possible D gene (5 bases). Germline values: CDR1 SGHRS, CDR2 YFSETQ. V was trimmed by 0 bases and J by 4 bases, leaving 11 bases between them. The CDR3 sequence is 15 residues long. The DNA for the CDR3 is TGCGCCAGCAGCTTGGATCGGGGTTGGTACAATGAGCAGTTCTTC. It codes for CASSLDRGWYNEQFF.

This clonotype was found many times. The gene calls are TRBV7-3 and TRBJ1-1, with D maybe TRBD1 (6 bases). The CDR3 sequence is 15 residues long. Trimming cost V 2 bases and J 1 base, with 11 bases left between them. Per germline, CDR1 SGHTA and CDR2 FQGTGA. CDR3 in amino acids: CASSLRDTQNTEAFF. The DNA of the CDR3 is TGTGCCAGCAGCTTACGGGACACCCAGAACACTGAAGCTTTCTTT.

This clonotype was seen repeatedly, ten times or more. The chain employs TRBV7-2 and TRBJ2-7, with D perhaps being TRBD1 or TRBD2 (5 bases each). This CDR3 has 15 residues. Germline V gene sequence: CDR1 SGHTA, CDR2 FQGNSA. Trimming took 5 bases from V and 0 from J, leaving 14 bases between them. The CDR3 region is CASSSSGRSSYEQYF. CDR3 DNA sequence: TGTGCCAGCAGCAGCTCGGGACGGAGCTCCTACGAGCAGTACTTC.

The chain has TRBV4-3 and TRBJ1-4; 10 bases match TRBD1. Germline CDR1 is LGHNA and CDR2 is YSLEER. CDR3 length: 15 amino acids. J lost 5 bases, V lost 1 base, and 1 base had no gene match. The CDR3 coding sequence is TGCGCCAGCAGCCAAGGGGGACAGGGGAATGAAAAACTGTTTTTT. This codes for CASSQGGQGNEKLFF.

This clonotype was seen a handful of times. V gene TRBV28 combines with J gene TRBJ1-1; TRBD1 matches 9 bases. The CDR3 has 17 residues. V dropped 2 bases and J dropped 1; count of bases not matched to a gene: 8. CDR1 and CDR2 (germline): MDHEN, SYDVKM. CDR3 region: CASSLPRTGDWNTEAFF. In nucleotides, the CDR3 is TGTGCCAGCAGTTTACCCAGGACAGGGGATTGGAACACTGAAGCTTTCTTT.

This clonotype has ten or more counts. V gene TRBV18 combines with J gene TRBJ1-3; D is undetermined. Germline V CDR1 and CDR2: KGHSH, LQKENI. This CDR3 has 14 amino acids. The ends were cut back, 1 base at V and 1 base at J, with 5 bases in the middle. This CDR3 is CASSPQGSGNTIYF. The CDR3 DNA follows: TGTGCCAGCTCACCACAGGGATCTGGAAACACCATATATTTT.

This sequence joins TRBV19 and TRBJ2-2, with 7 bases matching TRBD2. Germline V gives CDR1 LNHDA, CDR2 SQIVND (reference sequence). The CDR3 is 17 residues long. V was clipped by 7 bases and J by 0 bases; unmatched bases: 11. CDR3: CASTPGRGIPNTGELFF. In DNA, the CDR3 is TGTGCCAGTACCCCTGGGAGGGGCATACCGAACACCGGGGAGCTGTTTTTT. The full variable domain, completed using reference TRBV19 and TRBJ2-2, is DGGITQSPKYLFRKEGQNVTLSCEQNLNHDAMYWYRQDPGQGLRLIYYSQIVNDFQKGDIAEGYSVSREKKESFPLTVTSAQKNPTAFYLCASTPGRGIPNTGELFFGEGSRLTVL.

Comments on this clonotype: A junction boundary mismatches the germline segment, possibly from a read error. This rearrangement joins TRBV27 to TRBJ1-2; D unresolved. The CDR3 extends over 13 amino acids. Germline lookup yields CDR1 MNHEY and CDR2 SMNVEV (reference sequence). CDR3 in amino acids: CANSPRTLYGYTF. CDR3 in DNA: TGTGCCAACAGTCCTAGGACCCTCTATGGCTACACCTTC.

This clonotype was detected ten times or more. The rearrangement joins TRBV20-1 to TRBJ2-1; 9 bases line up with TRBD2. Germline CDR1 reads DFQATT; CDR2 reads SNEGSKA (reference sequence). With 5 bases clipped from V and 7 bases from J, the junction kept 18 bases outside the gene matches. The CDR3 has 17 amino acids. CDR3 nucleotides: TGCAGTGCTTTAACGATGACGAGCGGGGGGCCCTGGAATGAGCAGTTCTTC. The encoded protein is CSALTMTSGGPWNEQFF.

A word on this clonotype: In this CDR3 the conserved last residue, phenylalanine or tryptophan, is missing, so a read error is likely. The chain combines TRBV20-1 with TRBJ1-1, with D unclear. Germline V gene data show CDR1 as DFQATT and CDR2 as SNEGSKA (reference sequence). This CDR3 region has 14 residues. The ends were cut back, 0 bases at V and 2 bases at J, with 10 bases in the middle. CDR3 coding DNA: TGCAGTGCTAGAGAAGACGAGGGTAACACTGAAGCTTTCTCT. Translated, it gives CSAREDEGNTEAFS.

This clonotype was counted ten times or more. The rearrangement links TRBV29-1 to TRBJ2-3, with D possibly being TRBD2 (5 bases). V was cut by 4 bases and J by 7 bases, with 24 bases left in between. Germline V gene data show CDR1 as SQVTM and CDR2 as ANQGSEA. This CDR3 contains 16 residues. DNA for the CDR3: TGCAGCGTTGGAGGAAGGGCTGGGGAGCCAGAACATACGCAGTATTTT. It yields the protein CSVGGRAGEPEHTQYF.

This clonotype was seen at least ten times. The chain couples TRBV5-1 to TRBJ1-1; maybe TRBD1 (6 bases). CDR1 is SGHRS and CDR2 is YFSETQ in the germline V gene. Trimming took 0 bases from V and 1 from J, leaving 10 bases between them. CDR3 length: 15 residues. CDR3 protein: CASSLDGGGNTEAFF. The CDR3 DNA follows: TGCGCCAGCAGCTTGGATGGGGGCGGGAACACTGAAGCTTTCTTT.

This clonotype was detected ten times or more. The rearrangement joins TRBV7-2 to TRBJ1-1; a possible D gene is TRBD1 (6 bases). Germline CDR1 SGHTA, CDR2 FQGNSA. There are 15 residues in the CDR3. The V gene lost 6 bases and the J gene lost 1 base, with 15 bases spanning the gap. CDR3 coding DNA: TGTGCCAGCAGTCGAACCGGGACACAGAACACTGAAGCTTTCTTT. Protein product: CASSRTGTQNTEAFF.

This clonotype was seen ten or more times. For the CDR3, the DNA is TGTGCCAGCAGCTCCGGGACTCACTACAATGAGCAGTTCTTC. Protein: CASSSGTHYNEQFF. The rearrangement joins TRBV6-1 to TRBJ2-1; perhaps TRBD2 as D (6 bases). This CDR3 region has 14 residues. Trimming cost V 6 bases and J 3 bases, with 12 bases left between them. Germline CDR1 and CDR2: MNHNS and SASEGT.

This clonotype was seen ten or more times. The chain employs TRBV7-3 and TRBJ2-3; possible D gene TRBD2, 5 bases. The CDR3 extends over 15 amino acids. Germline V gives CDR1 SGHTA, CDR2 FQGTGA. Trimming removed 1 base at V and 2 bases at J, with 10 bases between. The CDR3 region is CASSLSFSVTDTQYF. CDR3 bases: TGTGCCAGCAGCTTAAGTTTTAGCGTCACAGATACGCAGTATTTT.

Many counts were recorded for this clonotype. CDR3 amino acids: CASSSGQSYGYTF. The CDR3 DNA follows: TGTGCCAGCAGTTCCGGACAGAGCTATGGCTACACCTTC. This chain uses TRBV12-3 or TRBV12-4 with TRBJ1-2; the D gene is possibly TRBD1 (6 bases). Trimming took off 4 bases at V and 4 bases at J, with 10 bases between the two ends. The CDR3 is 13 amino acids.

Note on this clonotype: One end of the junction varies from germline; a read error may be responsible. The chain links TRBV28 to TRBJ2-7; 7 bases map to TRBD1. Germline V CDR1 and CDR2: MDHEN, SYDVKM. The CDR3 is made up of 14 amino acids. The CDR3 here is CASSPRDRSYERYF. CDR3 bases: TGTGCCAGCAGTCCCCGGGACAGAAGCTACGAGCGGTACTTC.

The genes are TRBV7-3 and TRBJ2-3; TRBD1 aligns across 10 bases. The CDR3 sequence is 15 residues long. Germline lookup yields CDR1 SGHTA and CDR2 FQGTGA. With 3 bases clipped from V and 3 bases from J, the junction kept 3 bases outside the gene matches. The CDR3 DNA is TGTGCCAGCAGCTTCGACAGGGGGCGGACAGATACGCAGTATTTT. It translates to CASSFDRGRTDTQYF.

Ten or more counts support this clonotype. The chain is built from TRBV6-1 and TRBJ1-2, with 8 bases matching TRBD1. Trimming removed 5 bases from V and 6 bases from J; junction bases left unmatched: 11. The CDR3 runs 15 residues. CDR1 and CDR2 from the germline V gene are MNHNS and SASEGT. The CDR3 sequence: CASSSQGAGGNGYTF. As DNA, the CDR3 is TGTGCCAGCAGTTCCCAGGGGGCAGGCGGGAATGGCTACACCTTC.

This clonotype was counted ten times or more. The chain uses TRBV7-9 and TRBJ2-1, with 12 nucleotides matching TRBD2. V shed 1 base, J shed 4 bases, and the junction held 2 bases outside the gene matches. This CDR3 has 16 amino acids. Germline V lookup: CDR1 SEHNR, CDR2 FQNEAQ (reference sequence). CDR3 nucleotide sequence: TGTGCCAGCAGCTTAGGGACTAGCGGGAAATACAATGAGCAGTTCTTC. This encodes CASSLGTSGKYNEQFF.

The V call is TRBV25-1, the J call TRBJ2-5; D is unresolved. CDR3 length equals 12 residues. Looked up from germline, CDR1 is MGHDK and CDR2 is SYGVNS. V was pared by 5 bases and J by 5 bases, with 9 bases between. In DNA, the CDR3 is TGTGCCAGCAGTACTCCGGGCGAGACCCAGTACTTC. Protein product: CASSTPGETQYF.

The chain couples TRBV5-1 to TRBJ2-2, with 7 bases aligning to TRBD1. CDR1 is SGHRS and CDR2 is YFSETQ in the germline V gene. This CDR3 has 17 residues. V shed 5 bases, J shed 0 bases, and the junction held 10 bases outside the gene matches. DNA for the CDR3: TGCGCCAGCAGTCCTACAGGGGTCTCCGCGAACACCGGGGAGCTGTTTTTT. Encoded protein: CASSPTGVSANTGELFF.